This TCR beta chain originates from a study of T cell responses to AZD1222 COVID-19 vaccine (dated by TCRdb to the early 2020s). For context, the study as a whole: AZD1222 recipients given second doses at about 4 weeks or at about 12 weeks were pooled, since spike-specific TCR depth and breadth were not found to differ between the two schedules. Enrollment into the trials was organized by age into subgroups of 18-55, 56-69 and 70-plus years, and those subgroups contained roughly 140, 27 and 60 TCR-sequenced participants, respectively. A total of 230 or so trial participants underwent TCR sequencing, of whom some 210 received two doses of AZD1222 and some 25 received two doses of the MenACWY control vaccine.

The time point label for this specimen denotes: baseline before first vaccination. Vaccinee samples were obtained from the UK trials COV001 and COV002, which included a single-blind randomized controlled phase 2/3 trial of AZD1222 (ChAdOx1 nCoV-19) in healthy adults. For TCRbeta chain sequencing, PBMC samples were collected from trial participants at day 0 and at day 28 after the second dose. A note on this clone: The antigen this receptor binds is unknown. Base qualities are not provided; no much larger clone lies one nucleotide away.

The CDR3 regions of human TCRbeta chains were analyzed by immunosequencing. The original pipeline was this. TCRs in the repertoires were matched against a reference library of SARS-CoV-2-specific TCRs that had been generated with the MIRA antigen-specificity platform. Breadth was defined as the fraction of unique TCRs that were SARS-CoV-2-associated. Depth was defined as the fraction of total T cells that were SARS-CoV-2-associated. Using the MIRA data, every spike-specific TCR was mapped to the spike region that the TCR reacted to and assigned to either a CD4 or a CD8 class. Log10-transformed breadth and depth values were compared by one-way ANOVA with Sidak's multiple comparisons tests. The immuneACCESS repertoire file appears here via TCRdb, limited to in-frame rearrangements. These files lack a portion of the clones; in checked studies, under half of the deficit traces to unresolved V genes, and the cause of the others is not known. The V and J calls and clone size come from that table; D and trimming were worked out from the DNA. The sample has some 130,000 clones on record, over 75% of them singletons. The top ten clonotypes cover roughly 3.5% of the sample.

CDR1 SGHRS and CDR2 YFSETQ are derived from the germline V gene. At the junction V is shortened by 1 base and J by 8 bases; bases outside the gene matches: 11. From the cysteine up to the phenylalanine, the CDR3 has a length of 15 residues. Only the CDR3 portion is preserved as DNA: 45 bases, with reading frame beginning at the first base. General findings and caveats noted by the study authors: The whole spike protein was spanned by vaccine-associated CD4 TCRs, and dominant responses were seen in regions 160-218 and 743-854. Because no samples from the day 14 peak response were available, repertoires could be characterized only after the peak T cell response. Conclusions about previously exposed vaccinees were limited because only 6 or 7 AZD1222 recipients were SARS-CoV-2 seropositive at baseline. After two AZD1222 doses, spike-specific TCR breadth and depth were significantly higher than at day 0 and than in MenACWY recipients. Most participants were white British and females outnumbered males, and the authors suggested that clonal diversity may have been underestimated. Reportedly, almost half of the unique spike-specific TCRs recognized epitopes lying outside the regions that are mutated in the B.1.351 and B.1.1.7 variants. In the small 56-69-year group, the increase in depth fell short of significance, most likely because of low power.

This TCR was recovered from an adult in good health. The rearrangement joined TRBV5-1 to TRBJ1-1; TRBD1 matches 7 bases in the middle. The sample in question was peripheral blood, obtained on day 0 of AZD1222 vaccination. The nucleotide sequence reads TGCGCCAGCAGCTTGACCCCCGGGACAGAAAAGGAAGCTTTCTTT. This yields the protein CASSLTPGTEKEAFF.